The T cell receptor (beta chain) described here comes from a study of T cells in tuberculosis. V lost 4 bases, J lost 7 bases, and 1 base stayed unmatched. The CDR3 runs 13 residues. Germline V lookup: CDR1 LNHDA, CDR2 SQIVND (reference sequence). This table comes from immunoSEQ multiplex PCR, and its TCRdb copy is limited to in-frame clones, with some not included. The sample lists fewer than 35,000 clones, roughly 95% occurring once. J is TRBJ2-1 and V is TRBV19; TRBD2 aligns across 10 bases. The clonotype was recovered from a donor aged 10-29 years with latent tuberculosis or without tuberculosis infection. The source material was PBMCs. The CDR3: CASSTGLANEQFF. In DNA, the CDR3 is TGTGCCAGTAGTACGGGACTAGCGAATGAGCAGTTCTTC.